This TCR beta chain appears in the sequencing data of a study of identifying expanded T cells in peripheral blood (dated by TCRdb to the late 2010s). Notes on the research overall: Separate aliquots of the same genomic DNA pool were sequenced to produce technical replicates, and four replicates were compared in pairs. What the authors observed across the whole study: The binomial model flagged about 1.2 differentially abundant clones between technical replicates, compared with approximately 16 over roughly 2 weeks and 19 to 20 over about four weeks. It was expected by the authors that biological variance in healthy repertoires might increase further over much longer intervals, such as months to years. Variance in clone template counts between two-week samples significantly increased with total template count across all healthy donors. Both the number of clones called differentially abundant and the false-positive rate were significantly reduced by the beta-binomial model across all healthy-donor time intervals.

From its cysteine to its phenylalanine, the CDR3 spans 12 amino acids. Only the CDR3 DNA is retained, 36 bases long and in frame from the first base. CDR1 and CDR2 were assigned from the germline V gene as MNHNS and SASEGT. Trimming takes 6 bases from V and 0 bases from J, and the germline ends sit 4 bases apart. No immune events such as infections were documented for the healthy donors during the collection period. Healthy-donor blood repertoires served as a training cohort to calibrate time-dependent variance in a beta-binomial model of T-cell clone differential abundance. The training cohort included around ten healthy donors, of whom 3 were female and 7 were male. The donors were between roughly 25 and 64 years old, with an average age of around 42 years. Whole blood, obtained from a commercial supplier, was collected from each healthy donor at three time points spaced two weeks apart. Genomic DNA was extracted from unsorted whole blood for immunosequencing.

The immunoSEQ Assay, which uses bias-controlled multiplex PCR amplification of genomic DNA, was used to profile TCRbeta CDR3 regions. Per the original workflow: The absolute abundance of each unique TCRbeta CDR3 region was quantified after sequences were collapsed and filtered. Differential abundance was tested with two models: a binomial (Fisher-equivalent) model and a beta-binomial model that adds time-dependent variance fitted from healthy donors. Clones with fewer than 5 combined templates were excluded, and clones with Benjamini-Hochberg FDR below 0.01 were called differentially abundant. Using the form v = (b*log(k)+a)^2, the beta-binomial variance was modeled as a function of the total template count across the two samples. The clones in this table, taken by TCRdb from immuneACCESS, are in-frame only. Not every clone is retained; where verified, under half of the shortfall comes from an unresolved V gene, and the cause of the rest is unknown. V, J and clone size are those of that table, while D and trimming were read from the DNA. The table for this sample lists approximately 58,000 clones; approximately 90% of them were counted only once. About 3.7% of the sample is in the top ten clones.

Of note for this clone: What this receptor recognizes is not known. Base qualities are missing; no much larger clone stands one base away. Distinct nucleotide sequences in the sample also encode this CDR3.

The sequence derives from a person aged 18 to 70 in good health. The material sequenced was blood. In this chain, TRBV6-1 is recombined with TRBJ2-3; there is no confident call for the D gene. The DNA is as follows: TGTGCCAGCAGGAGCAGCACAGATACGCAGTATTTT. Its coded protein is CASRSSTDTQYF.